This TCR beta chain was sequenced during a study of radiotherapy plus CTLA-4 blockade in lung cancer. CDR1 is SQVTM and CDR2 is ANQGSEA in the germline V gene. The CDR3 contains 15 residues. V was clipped by 3 bases and J by 0 bases, with 14 bases between them. Profiled with immunoSEQ multiplex PCR; TCRdb holds only in-frame clones, not every one. This table holds some 98,000 clones, 75% to 90% found once. This chain uses TRBV29-1 with TRBJ1-2, with D tentatively TRBD1 (6 bases). This TCR was sampled from a human donor with non-small cell lung cancer who had a partial response to radiotherapy plus ipilimumab. The sample consisted of peripheral blood, taken from a patient treated with radiotherapy plus ipilimumab. The CDR3 sequence is CSVDPRGTPNYGYTF. CDR3 in DNA: TGCAGCGTTGACCCCAGGGGAACCCCTAACTATGGCTACACCTTC.